This entry lists 4 T cell receptor beta chains sequenced from one sample in a study of cytomegalovirus exposure and HLA in healthy donors. PCR amplification relied on 60 Vbeta primers (plus 13 Jbeta primers). Profiled with immunoSEQ multiplex PCR; TCRdb holds only in-frame clones, not every one. There are approximately 190,000 clones in the sample; about 81% occur only once, and about 0.84% lies in the top ten. Sequencing was performed on PBMCs. The receptors were sampled from a woman aged 18-29 years in good health and CMV-seronegative.

The rearrangement uses TRBV6-5 and TRBJ1-1; D gene uncertain. This CDR3 has 13 residues. The V gene's germline CDR1 is MNHEY and CDR2 SVGAGI. The germline V and J ends were trimmed by 6 bases and 1 base, with 9 bases remaining between them. The CDR3 coding sequence is TGTGCCAGCAGGCTGGCGGAGAACACTGAAGCTTTCTTT. Protein: CASRLAENTEAFF.

V usage is TRBV7-9 and J usage is TRBJ2-5; 10 nucleotides match TRBD1. The CDR3 runs 14 residues. V lost 4 bases to trimming and J lost 5 bases; unmatched junction nucleotides: 4. In germline, CDR1 is SEHNR, CDR2 FQNEAQ (reference sequence). The chain's CDR3 is CASSSTGGEETQYF. Here the CDR3 DNA reads TGTGCCAGCAGCTCGACAGGGGGCGAGGAGACCCAGTACTTC.

This chain connects TRBV25-1 to TRBJ2-3; maybe TRBD1 (5 bases). The CDR3 consists of 18 residues. Trimming shortened V by 1 base and J by 2 bases, and 19 bases separated the two germline ends. Germline V gene sequence: CDR1 MGHDK, CDR2 SYGVNS. CDR3 residues: CASSEFRKTVKDTDTQYF. The CDR3 coding sequence is TGTGCCAGCAGTGAATTCAGAAAGACAGTGAAGGACACAGATACGCAGTATTTT.

The chain couples TRBV19 to TRBJ2-1; 8 bases map to TRBD2. The V segment lost 3 bases and the J segment 6 bases; nucleotides outside the gene matches: 4. CDR1 is LNHDA, CDR2 SQIVND, per germline (reference sequence). The CDR3 length is 14 residues. CDR3 coding DNA: TGTGCCAGTAGTATTAGCGGGACTAGCAATGAGCAGTTCTTC. Its protein product is CASSISGTSNEQFF. The entire variable domain, with the rest obtained from reference TRBV19 and TRBJ2-1, is as follows: DGGITQSPKYLFRKEGQNVTLSCEQNLNHDAMYWYRQDPGQGLRLIYYSQIVNDFQKGDIAEGYSVSREKKESFPLTVTSAQKNPTAFYLCASSISGTSNEQFFGPGTRLTVL.